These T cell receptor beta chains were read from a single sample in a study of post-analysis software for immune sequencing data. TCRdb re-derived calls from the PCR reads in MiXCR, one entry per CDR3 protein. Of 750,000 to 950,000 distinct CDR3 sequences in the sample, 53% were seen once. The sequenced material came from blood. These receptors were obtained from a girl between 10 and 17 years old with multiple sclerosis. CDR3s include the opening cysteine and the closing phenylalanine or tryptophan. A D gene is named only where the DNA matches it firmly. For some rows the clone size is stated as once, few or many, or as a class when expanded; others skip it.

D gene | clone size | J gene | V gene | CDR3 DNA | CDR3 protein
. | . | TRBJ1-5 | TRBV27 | TGTGCCAGCCATGCGGGACTATCGAGCAATCAGCCCCAGCATTTT | CASHAGLSSNQPQHF
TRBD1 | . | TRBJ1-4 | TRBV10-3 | TGTGCCATCAGTGAGAGGAGGGACAGCGATAATGAAAAACTGTTTTTT | CAISERRDSDNEKLFF
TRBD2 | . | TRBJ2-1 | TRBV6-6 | TGTGCCAGCATCCCGCGGGGGTCCTCAATCTCCTACAATGAGCAGTTCTTC | CASIPRGSSISYNEQFF
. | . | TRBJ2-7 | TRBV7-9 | TGTGCCAGCAGCTTAGGGGAGGGGGACGACGAGCAGTACTTC | CASSLGEGDDEQYF
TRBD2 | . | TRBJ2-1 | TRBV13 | TGTGCCAGCAGCTGGATAACTAGCGGGGGCTACAATGAGCAGTTCTTC | CASSWITSGGYNEQFF
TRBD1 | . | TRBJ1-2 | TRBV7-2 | TGTGCCAGCAGCTTAGTGTCCGGGACAGGGTATGGCTACACCTTC | CASSLVSGTGYGYTF
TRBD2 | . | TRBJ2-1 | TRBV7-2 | TGTGCCAGCGGTCTGAGCGGGAGGGGTTACAATGAGCAGTTCTTC | CASGLSGRGYNEQFF
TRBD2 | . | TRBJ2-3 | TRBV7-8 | TGTGCCAGCAGCCCCTCAGTACGGCTAGCGGGGGGCACAGATACGCAGTATTTT | CASSPSVRLAGGTDTQYF
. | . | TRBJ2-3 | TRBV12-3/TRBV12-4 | TGTGCCAGCAGTCTCCGAACCTCCGACGCACCTAGCACAGATACGCAGTATTTT | CASSLRTSDAPSTDTQYF
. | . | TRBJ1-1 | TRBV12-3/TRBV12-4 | TGTGCCAGCAGTTTCGGGGTACAGATCCCTGAAGCTTTCTTT | CASSFGVQIPEAFF
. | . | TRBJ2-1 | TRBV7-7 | TGTGCTAGCAGCGAGGGACCCGGAAAGCTTTTTAGGCAGTTCTTC | CASSEGPGKLFRQFF
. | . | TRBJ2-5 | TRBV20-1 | TGCAGTGCTAGGATGTACCAAGAGACCCAGTACTTC | CSARMYQETQYF
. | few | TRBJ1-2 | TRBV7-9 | TGTGCCAGCAGCTCAGCGGGAGATGCATTAGCTAACTATGGCTACACCTTC | CASSSAGDALANYGYTF
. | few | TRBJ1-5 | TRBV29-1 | TGCAGCGTTGGGGGGGTAGGGAGCAATCAGCCCCAGCATTTT | CSVGGVGSNQPQHF
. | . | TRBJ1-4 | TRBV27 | TGTGCCAGCAGTTTCGTTAAGTATACTAATGAAAAACTGTTTTTT | CASSFVKYTNEKLFF
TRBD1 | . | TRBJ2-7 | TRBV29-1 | TGCAGCGTAGACCAGACAGGGAATTACGAGCAGTACTTC | CSVDQTGNYEQYF
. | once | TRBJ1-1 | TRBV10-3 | TGTGCCATCAGGGCCCTCGGGGAAGCTTTCTTT | CAIRALGEAFF
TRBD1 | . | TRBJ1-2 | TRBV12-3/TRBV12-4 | TGTGCCAGCAGTTTGGGACAGACGGATGGCTACACCTTC | CASSLGQTDGYTF
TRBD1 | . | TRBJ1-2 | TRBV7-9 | TGTGCCAGCAGCCCACGACAGGGTTTTGACTATGGCTACACCTTC | CASSPRQGFDYGYTF
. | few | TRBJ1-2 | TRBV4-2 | TGTGCCAGCAGCCCCTCCGAAGGGTATGGCTACACCTTC | CASSPSEGYGYTF
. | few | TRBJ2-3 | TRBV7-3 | TGTGCCAGCAGTTTTAGTTGGTCTCGCACAGATACGCAGTATTTT | CASSFSWSRTDTQYF
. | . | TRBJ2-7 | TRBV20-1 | TGCAGTGCCCCCAGGGGCTACGAGCAGTACTTC | CSAPRGYEQYF
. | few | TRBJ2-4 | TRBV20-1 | TGCAGTGCTAGGGATCTGCAAAAGGCAGGGGCCAAAAACATTCAGTACTTC | CSARDLQKAGAKNIQYF
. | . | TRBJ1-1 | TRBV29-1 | TGCAGCGTTGATCGTAGGGGAGACACTGAAGCTTTCTTT | CSVDRRGDTEAFF
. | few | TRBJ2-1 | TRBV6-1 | TGTGCCAGCACTTACAGAATAAAATCTAACAATGAGCAGTTCTTC | CASTYRIKSNNEQFF
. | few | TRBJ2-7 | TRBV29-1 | TGCAGCGTTACCCGAGGACGGGACGAGCAGTACTTC | CSVTRGRDEQYF
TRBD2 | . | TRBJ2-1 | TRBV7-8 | TGTGCCAGCAGCGCAGTAGGAGCGGGGTCCTCCTACAATGAGCAGTTCTTC | CASSAVGAGSSYNEQFF
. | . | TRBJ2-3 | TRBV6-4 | TGTGCCAGCAGTGACTCCTGGTTTGCAGATACGCAGTATTTT | CASSDSWFADTQYF
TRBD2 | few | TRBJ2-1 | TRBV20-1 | TGCAGTGCTCCTAGCGGGAGGGTGGGAGCCTACAATGAGCAGTTCTTC | CSAPSGRVGAYNEQFF
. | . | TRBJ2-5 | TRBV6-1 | TGTGCCAGCAGTGAAAGTCTATGGGTCCTACCACAAGAGCAGTACTTC | CASSESLWVLPQEQYF
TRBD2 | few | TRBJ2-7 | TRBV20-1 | TGCAGTGCTAGACAGACTAGCGGGGCCTGGGAGCAGTACTTC | CSARQTSGAWEQYF
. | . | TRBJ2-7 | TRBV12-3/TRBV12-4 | TGTGCCAGCACCCTGGACTACCAGCTCCACGAGCAGTACTTC | CASTLDYQLHEQYF
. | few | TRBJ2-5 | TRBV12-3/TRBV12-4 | TGTGCCAGCAGTTTGATCGGTATCGAAGAGAAGACCCAGTACTTC | CASSLIGIEEKTQYF
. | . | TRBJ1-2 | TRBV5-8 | TGTGCCAGCAGCTTCGCTGGCTACACCTTC | CASSFAGYTF
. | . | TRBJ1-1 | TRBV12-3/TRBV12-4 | TGTGCCAGCAGTTTATCAGGGAGCACTGAAGCTTTCTTT | CASSLSGSTEAFF
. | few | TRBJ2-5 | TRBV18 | TGTGCCAGCTCACCTCGACCGATACAAGAGACCCAGTACTTC | CASSPRPIQETQYF
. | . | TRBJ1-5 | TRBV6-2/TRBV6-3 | TGTGCCAGCAGTTACTCGACAGTGGCAGGGTATAGCAATCAGCCCCAGCATTTT | CASSYSTVAGYSNQPQHF
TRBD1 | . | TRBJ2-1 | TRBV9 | TGTGCCAGCAGCCCCGGGACAGGGGTTCTTCTTGAGCAGTTCTTC | CASSPGTGVLLEQFF
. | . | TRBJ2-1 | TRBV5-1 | TGCGCCAGCAGCGAACTCGTTAGCTCCTACAATGAGCAGTTCTTC | CASSELVSSYNEQFF
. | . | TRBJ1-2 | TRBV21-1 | TGTGCCAGCAGTTACAGGGATGCTACTGACTATGGCTACACCTTC | CASSYRDATDYGYTF
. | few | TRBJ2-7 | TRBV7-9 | TGTGCCAGCAGCTCCCGGGACCGCGAGTACTACGAGCAGTACTTC | CASSSRDREYYEQYF
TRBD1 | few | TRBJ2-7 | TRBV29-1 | TGCAGCGTCTTACCGGGACAGGGGAACCACGAGCAGTACTTC | CSVLPGQGNHEQYF
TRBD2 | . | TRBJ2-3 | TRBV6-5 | TGTGCCAGCATCTTGAAGGCGCCCGGGGGGGTTGAGACGCAGTATTTT | CASILKAPGGVETQYF
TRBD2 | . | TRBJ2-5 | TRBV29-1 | TGCAGCGTTGGACTAGCGGGGGGCGGAAAGACCCAGTACTTC | CSVGLAGGGKTQYF
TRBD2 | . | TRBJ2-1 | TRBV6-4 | TGTGCCAGCAGCAATCGACCGGGACTAGCGGGAAGGAGCAATGAGCAGTTCTTC | CASSNRPGLAGRSNEQFF
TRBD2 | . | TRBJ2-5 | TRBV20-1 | TGCAGTGCTCCTTCTTTCGGTCGGGGGGACCAAGAGACCCAGTACTTC | CSAPSFGRGDQETQYF
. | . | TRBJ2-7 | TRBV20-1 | TGCAGTGCTTCAAGGACAAATTACGAGCAGTACTTC | CSASRTNYEQYF
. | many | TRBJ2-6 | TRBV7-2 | TGTGCCAGCAGCCTCATAAGTAGGCCCGGCTCTGGGGCCAACGTCCTGACTTTC | CASSLISRPGSGANVLTF
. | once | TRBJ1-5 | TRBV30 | TGTGCCTGGAGTAGTGGAGCGGCGCTTAGCAATCAGCCCCAGCATTTT | CAWSSGAALSNQPQHF
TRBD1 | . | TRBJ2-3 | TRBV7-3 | TGTGCCAGCAGCTCCGGGACAGGGTTCACAGATACGCAGTATTTT | CASSSGTGFTDTQYF
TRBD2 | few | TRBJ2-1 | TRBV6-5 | TGTGCCAGCAGTTACTGGACTAGCGGGGTATTCTACAATGAGCAGTTCTTC | CASSYWTSGVFYNEQFF